Listed here are 3 T cell receptor beta chains from one sample, sequenced in a study of T cells expressing NK-cell markers. From the 5' RACE reads, TCRdb lists one entry per CDR3 protein and no DNA. The listing records 350,000 to 400,000 distinct CDR3 sequences. Sequencing was done on a sample of blood T cells: a sorted CD56 or NKG2C T cell subset, CD4+ or CD8+ T cells, or bulk PBMC T cells (not recorded which). The origin of the receptors is a woman aged 45-59 years in good health.

The chain links TRBV12-3 or TRBV12-4 to TRBJ2-3; TCRdb's assignment of TRBD2 cannot be checked, as there is no DNA. CDR3 length: 13 residues. CDR3: CATLAFSTDTQYF.

This rearrangement joins TRBV7-9 to TRBJ2-1; TCRdb calls TRBD2, which cannot be checked without DNA. CDR3 size: 15 residues. Germline CDR1 is SEHNR and CDR2 is FQNEAQ (reference sequence). The CDR3 spells CASSLAGALRDEQFF.

The chain combines TRBV7-2 with TRBJ2-1; TCRdb lists TRBD2, though no DNA is available to test this call. Germline CDR1 and CDR2: SGHTA and FQGNSA. This CDR3 is built from 16 residues. The CDR3 is CASSLVAPNLYNEQFF.